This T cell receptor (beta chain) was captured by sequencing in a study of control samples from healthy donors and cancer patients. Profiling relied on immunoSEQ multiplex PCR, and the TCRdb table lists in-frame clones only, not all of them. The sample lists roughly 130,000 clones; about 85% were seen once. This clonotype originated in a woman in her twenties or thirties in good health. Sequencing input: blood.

The CDR3: CASSIVSNEQFF. The CDR3 bases are TGTGCCAGTAGTATAGTTAGTAATGAGCAGTTCTTC. This chain joins TRBV19 and TRBJ2-1, with D unclear. The CDR3 extends over 12 amino acids. With 1 base removed from V and 7 bases from J, the gap between germline ends came to 5 bases. Germline V gives CDR1 LNHDA, CDR2 SQIVND (reference sequence).